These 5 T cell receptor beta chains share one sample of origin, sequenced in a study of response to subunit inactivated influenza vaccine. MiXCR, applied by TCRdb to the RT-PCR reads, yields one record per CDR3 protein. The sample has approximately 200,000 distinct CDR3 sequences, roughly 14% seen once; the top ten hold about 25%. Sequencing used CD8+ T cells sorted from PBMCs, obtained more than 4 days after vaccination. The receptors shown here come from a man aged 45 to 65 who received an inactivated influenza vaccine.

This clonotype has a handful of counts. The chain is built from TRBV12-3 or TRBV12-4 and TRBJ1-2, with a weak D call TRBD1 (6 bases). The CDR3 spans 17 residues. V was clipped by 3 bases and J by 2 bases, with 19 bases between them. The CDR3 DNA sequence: TGTGCCAGCAGTTTTTCACGATTCCGGGACAAGAACTATGGCTACACCTTC. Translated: CASSFSRFRDKNYGYTF.

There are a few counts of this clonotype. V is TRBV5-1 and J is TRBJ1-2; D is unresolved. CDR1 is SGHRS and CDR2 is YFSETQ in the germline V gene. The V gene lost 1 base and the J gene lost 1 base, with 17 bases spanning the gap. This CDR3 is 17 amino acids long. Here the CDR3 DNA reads TGCGCCAGCAGCTTGTACGCGAACCGAGGAGGTAACTATGGCTACACCTTC. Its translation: CASSLYANRGGNYGYTF. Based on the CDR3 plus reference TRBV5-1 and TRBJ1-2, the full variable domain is KAGVTQTPRYLIKTRGQQVTLSCSPISGHRSVSWYQQTPGQGLQFLFEYFSETQRNKGNFPGRFSGRQFSNSRSEMNVSTLELGDSALYLCASSLYANRGGNYGYTFGSGTRLTVV.

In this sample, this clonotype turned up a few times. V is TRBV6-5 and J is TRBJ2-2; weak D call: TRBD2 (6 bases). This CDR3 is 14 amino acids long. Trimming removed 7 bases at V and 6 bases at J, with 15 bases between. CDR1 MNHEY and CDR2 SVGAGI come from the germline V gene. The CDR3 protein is CASISGTSPGELFF. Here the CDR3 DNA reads TGTGCCAGCATTTCCGGGACTTCACCCGGGGAGCTGTTTTTT.

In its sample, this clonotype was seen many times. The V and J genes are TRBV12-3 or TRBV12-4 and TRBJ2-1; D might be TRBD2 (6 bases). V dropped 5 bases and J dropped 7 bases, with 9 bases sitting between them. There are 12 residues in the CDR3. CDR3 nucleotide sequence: TGTGCCAGCAGTCGGAGGGTTAATGAGCAGTTCTTC. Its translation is CASSRRVNEQFF.

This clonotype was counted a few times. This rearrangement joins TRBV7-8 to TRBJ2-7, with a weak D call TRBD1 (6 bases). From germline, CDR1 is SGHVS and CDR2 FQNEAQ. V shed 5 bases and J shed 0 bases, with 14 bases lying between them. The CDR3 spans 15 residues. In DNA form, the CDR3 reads TGTGCCAGCAGCGTAGGACAGTATATCTCCTACGAGCAGTACTTC. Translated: CASSVGQYISYEQYF.